This T cell receptor (beta chain) was captured in a study of identical twins. Study conclusions and caveats: Twin-shared out-of-frame alpha sequences were enriched for low generation probability. Cord blood beta clonotypes that were abundant carried fewer insertions, and memory repertoires showed no such trend. Within beta out-of-frame sequences, the excess sharing observed between twins was weaker.

TCRdb reanalysed the 5' RACE reads using MiXCR and keeps one entry per CDR3 protein. The sample holds 350,000 to 450,000 distinct CDR3 sequences, about 18% seen once. There were only healthy Caucasians among the donors. As concerns this clonotype: Its antigen is undetermined.

This clonotype was obtained from a man aged 45-60 years in good health. Sequencing used naive T cells sorted from blood.

This CDR3 is CSAQTPAGSSYNEQFF. The CDR3, as DNA: TGCAGTGCTCAGACCCCAGCGGGAAGCTCCTACAATGAGCAGTTCTTC. The chain joins TRBV20-1 to TRBJ2-1; 7 bases match TRBD2. Germline V gives CDR1 DFQATT, CDR2 SNEGSKA (reference sequence). The CDR3 consists of 16 residues. V shed 5 bases, J shed 0 bases, and the junction held 10 bases outside the gene matches.